The source of this T cell receptor beta chain is a study of T-cell memory formation after mild COVID-19 (dated by TCRdb to about 2021). General notes on the study: Most TCR sequence clusters were specific to one of the two donors. In a couple of donors, T-cell clones that expanded and contracted after mild COVID-19 were followed by sequencing TCRalpha and TCRbeta repertoires longitudinally. The cohort comprised two young, previously healthy adult volunteers, one female and one male.

On the study overall, not on this receptor specifically: SARS-CoV-2 specificity was not confirmed for the second-wave clones peaking on day 37. Clones that contracted from day 15 to 85 showed balanced CD4/CD8 phenotypes, whereas a second wave of clones that expanded from day 15 to 37 leaned towards CD4+. Contracting CD4+ clones appeared mostly in the CM and EM memory subsets, whereas CD8+ clones were enriched in EMRA. Only a couple of mild cases were covered in the study, and larger cohorts including severe cases with pre-infection samples were considered necessary. Some responding clones were found in pre-infection memory, which suggests that pre-existing cross-reactive memory T cells took part in the SARS-CoV-2 response.

CDR1 and CDR2 (MNHEY, SVGEGT) derive from the germline V gene. The CDR3 starts with the cysteine, ends with the phenylalanine, and has 16 residues. Only the CDR3 DNA is retained, 48 bases long and in frame from the first base. V is cut back by 5 bases and J by 1 base, with 8 bases in the junction unmatched. Ficoll-Paque density gradient centrifugation was the method used to isolate PBMCs. Notes on this clonotype: Its antigen remains unidentified. Qualities for individual bases were not recorded, and no much larger clone is one base off.

The sequencer listed for this sample is Illumina NovaSeq 6000. Using 5'RACE with constant-segment primers, TCRalpha and TCRbeta cDNA libraries were constructed, with sample barcodes and unique molecular identifiers added in the process. RNA was extracted from every sample with Trizol reagent. Amplification of the libraries took two PCR steps, and the second step added a second sample barcode plus Illumina TruSeq adapters. Libraries were sequenced on an Illumina NovaSeq with 2 x 150 bp paired-end reads. On the study's bioinformatics: Reads were demultiplexed and collapsed into UMI-guided consensus sequences with migec v1.2.7. Using mixcr v2.1.11, the UMI consensuses were aligned to TRA and TRB V and J templates and assembled into clonotypes. Clonotypes were classified as expanded or contracted when called significant by both edgeR and NoisET, with noise models trained on biological replicates. For edgeR calls, a false discovery rate-adjusted p below 0.01 and a log2 fold-change threshold of 1 were applied. As an exploratory analysis of dynamics, max-normalized trajectories of the 1000 most abundant clonotypes were examined with PCA combined with hierarchical clustering. Each responding clone was given a CD4 or CD8 phenotype based on the CD4+ and CD8+ repertoires, which had been sequenced separately. TCRdb cleaned the public reads at Q25 with fastp, built clones with MiXCR and kept in-frame beta chains. Each CDR3 protein gets just one entry, which takes the most common genes and DNA from the rows behind it. For this entry, the V and J calls and clone size follow TCRdb and not the study's own pipeline. The sample table holds a few hundred thousand distinct CDR3 sequences, of which about 17% were seen once. The biggest ten clones account for around a fifth of the sample.

The sequenced material came from PBMCs or a T cell subset sorted from them (not recorded which). The sequence is built from TRBV6-2 or TRBV6-3 and TRBJ2-1; TRBD1 fits 7 bases in the junction. The sequence came from a man aged 18 to 35 who had mild COVID-19 (a few samples of this study predate the infection). The sample titles of this study are shuffled in the database, so cell type and time point are left out; the donor was told from shared clones. The CDR3 reads as follows: CASSDRAKGSYNEQFF. The DNA reads TGTGCCAGCAGTGACAGGGCTAAGGGGTCCTACAATGAGCAGTTCTTC.